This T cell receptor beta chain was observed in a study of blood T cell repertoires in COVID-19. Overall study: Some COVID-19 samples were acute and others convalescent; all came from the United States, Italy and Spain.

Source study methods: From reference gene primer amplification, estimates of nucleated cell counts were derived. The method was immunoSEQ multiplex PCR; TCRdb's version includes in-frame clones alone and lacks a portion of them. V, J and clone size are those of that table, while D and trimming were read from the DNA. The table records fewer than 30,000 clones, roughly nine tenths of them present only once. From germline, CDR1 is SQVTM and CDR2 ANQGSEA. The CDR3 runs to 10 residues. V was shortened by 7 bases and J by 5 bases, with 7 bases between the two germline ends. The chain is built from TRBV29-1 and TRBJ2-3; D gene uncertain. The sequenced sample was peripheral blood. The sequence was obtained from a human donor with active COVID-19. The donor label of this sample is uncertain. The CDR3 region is CSARLDTQYF. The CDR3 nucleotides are TGCAGCGCCAGGTTAGATACGCAGTATTTT.